This T cell receptor beta chain was documented in a study of blood T cells in healthy people across ages. General observations from the study: It was the long-lived donors that had more naive CD4+ cells and higher diversity than aged donors.

V gave up 5 bases and J gave up 8 bases; unmatched junction bases: 13. This CDR3 contains 15 residues. Germline values: CDR1 DFQATT, CDR2 SNEGSKA (reference sequence). There were healthy Caucasian individuals from Russia, aged about 6 to 100, serving as donors. About 10 milliliters of peripheral blood were drawn from each donor into EDTA-treated tubes. At least 5 micrograms of total RNA were extracted per sample. It was with a sample-barcoded 5' primer and a J-beta primer mix that a second PCR of roughly 7 to 12 cycles was run. TCRdb processed the 5' RACE reads anew with MiXCR; each CDR3 protein has one entry. The sample consists of some 1,800,000 distinct CDR3 sequences, roughly two fifths of them appearing once. Details on this clonotype: Its target is unknown.

Sequencing was carried out using blood. The chain carries TRBV20-1 and TRBJ2-1; TRBD2 agrees at 9 bases. The TCR sequence derives from a human donor in good health. CDR3 amino acids: CSAPVGASGVDEQFF. As DNA, the CDR3 is TGCAGTGCTCCAGTAGGGGCTAGCGGGGTAGATGAGCAGTTCTTC.